This TCR beta chain was found in a study of a mutant IDH1 vaccine in newly diagnosed glioma. Study overall: In some groups vaccination began 4-6 weeks post-radiotherapy; others received it with temozolomide. Patients under treatment included approximately 60% males and about 40% females and had a mean age of about 37 years. Therapy received beforehand was radiotherapy, temozolomide, or both, with most patients given both.

Regarding time point: week 5, during vaccination. Every single dose of the vaccine, 300 ug of mutant IDH1 20-mer peptide, came with topical imiquimod. Remarks on this clone: The antigen remains undetermined.

Here immunoSEQ multiplex PCR was the method, and the copy in TCRdb shows in-frame clones only, minus some. The sample lists about 60,000 clones, about 86% seen once, with 7.4% in the top ten. The CDR3 loop spans 12 amino acids. V shed 3 bases, J shed 13 bases, and the junction held 6 bases outside the gene matches. Germline V lookup: CDR1 SGDLS, CDR2 YYNGEE. Study results and limitations: Pseudoprogression looked unconnected to shifts in top peripheral T cell clonotypes.

This chain joins TRBV9 and TRBJ1-4; 7 positions match TRBD1. The clonotype was recovered from a woman aged 45 to 65 with glioma. The sequences come from PBMCs, collected from a glioma patient whose treatment included an IDH1 peptide vaccine. CDR3 nucleotide sequence: TGTGCCAGCAGCGGCGAGCCAGGGGGACTGTTTTTT. This sequence encodes CASSGEPGGLFF.